The 8 T cell receptor beta chains below were found in one sample sequenced in a study of radiotherapy plus CTLA-4 blockade in lung cancer listed by TCRdb under 2018. The protocol used for the library was the immunoSEQ multiplex PCR assay. TCRdb retrieved this table from immuneACCESS and kept in-frame rearrangements only. Not all clones are present; in checked studies, unresolved V genes account for under half, and no reason is known for the remainder. The sample table records around 59,000 clones; 77% of these occur just once. Almost 4% of the sample is held by the ten biggest clonotypes. The material was peripheral blood, obtained from a patient treated with radiotherapy plus ipilimumab. The origin of the receptors is a human donor with non-small cell lung cancer who had a partial response to radiotherapy plus ipilimumab.

V gene TRBV7-7 combines with J gene TRBJ1-5; 7 bases match TRBD1. The CDR3 runs to 17 residues. The germline CDR1 and CDR2 sequences are SSHAT and FNYEAQ (reference sequence). With 2 bases clipped from V and 4 bases from J, the junction kept 11 bases outside the gene matches. CDR3: CASSLCAGDSENQPQHF. CDR3 DNA: TGTGCCAGCAGCTTATGTGCAGGGGACAGCGAGAATCAGCCCCAGCATTTT.

This chain connects TRBV19 to TRBJ1-5, with D maybe TRBD1 (6 bases). Germline V lookup: CDR1 LNHDA, CDR2 SQIVND (reference sequence). This CDR3 region has 16 residues. V shed 3 bases and J shed 0 bases, with 12 bases lying between them. The CDR3 sequence is CASSIFRQASNQPQHF. The CDR3 DNA reads as TGTGCCAGTAGTATCTTTCGACAGGCTAGCAATCAGCCCCAGCATTTT.

The rearrangement joins TRBV19 to TRBJ2-3; TRBD2 agrees at 8 bases. The CDR3 extends over 16 amino acids. J gave up 4 bases and V 1 base, and 7 bases lay outside the gene matches. From germline, CDR1 is LNHDA and CDR2 SQIVND (reference sequence). CDR3 coding DNA: TGTGCCAGTAGTATAGTCTCCGGGGGGGCGGCAGATACGCAGTATTTT. As protein: CASSIVSGGAADTQYF.

This clone was counted only a few times. The chain recombines TRBV4-1 with TRBJ1-2; TRBD1 matches at 10 bases. The germline gives CDR1 MGHRA, CDR2 YSYEKL. The CDR3 runs 16 residues. With V trimmed by 4 bases and J by 1 base, 6 bases remained unmatched. The CDR3 nucleotides are TGCGCCAGCAGCCTGTCCGGGACAGGGGTTAACTATGGCTACACCTTC. This codes for CASSLSGTGVNYGYTF.

This rearrangement joins TRBV5-1 to TRBJ2-7, with a weak D call TRBD2 (7 bases). Trimming removed 6 bases from V and 2 bases from J, with 18 bases in between. Germline V CDR1 and CDR2: SGHRS, YFSETQ. The CDR3 contains 15 residues. CDR3 residues: CASIPGGGGPYEQYF. Here the CDR3 DNA reads TGCGCCAGCATCCCGGGTGGGGGGGGCCCCTACGAGCAGTACTTC.

The chain joins TRBV28 to TRBJ2-3; 8 bases align to TRBD2. The length of the CDR3 is 15 residues. Per the germline V gene, CDR1 is MDHEN and CDR2 is SYDVKM. Trimming took 5 bases from V and 4 from J; bases not matched to a gene: 8. The CDR3: CASSKGAGEADTQYF. CDR3 nucleotide sequence: TGTGCCAGCAGTAAAGGAGCGGGGGAGGCAGATACGCAGTATTTT.

This clone was recorded only once. J is TRBJ2-5 and V is TRBV11-3, with D tentatively TRBD2 (5 bases). The germline gives CDR1 SGHNT, CDR2 YENEEA. The CDR3 spans 14 residues. The ends were cut back, 4 bases at V and 5 bases at J, with 14 bases in the middle. The CDR3 nucleotides are TGTGCCAGCAGCTCCTCCCGAGGGAAGGAGACCCAGTACTTC. It codes for CASSSSRGKETQYF.

The V call is TRBV27, the J call TRBJ1-1, with TRBD1 identical over 8 bases. Trimming took 1 base from V and 0 from J; bases not matched to a gene: 7. Germline loops: CDR1 MNHEY, CDR2 SMNVEV (reference sequence). The CDR3 covers 17 residues. The CDR3: CASSLWAGGTLNTEAFF. The CDR3 DNA sequence: TGTGCCAGCAGTTTATGGGCAGGGGGCACCCTGAACACTGAAGCTTTCTTT.